Sequencing of this TCR beta chain was carried out in a study of T cells in Graves' hyperthyroidism and ophthalmopathy. Amplification yielded TCR beta CDR3 regions, with RNA transcripts as the source. First-round RT-PCR with HTBI primers amplified the TCR CDR3 region. Each CDR3 protein is one row after TCRdb ran MiXCR on the multiplex PCR reads. Counted here are roughly 800,000 distinct CDR3 sequences, around 38% occurring once; the ten biggest clones make up around 10%. Exclusion followed for patients with uncontrolled infection, other autoimmune disease, pregnancy or lactation. Diagnostic decisions used clinical symptoms, serum thyroxine and TRAb, thyroid ultrasound and orbital computed tomography. PBMCs came from around 9.7 ml fresh peripheral blood. The CDR3 has 16 amino acids. Trimming shortened V by 8 bases and J by 2 bases, and 21 bases separated the two germline ends.

V usage is TRBV12-3 or TRBV12-4 and J usage is TRBJ2-5; D is perhaps TRBD2 (6 bases). The clonotype was recovered from a man aged 18 to 30 with Graves' hyperthyroidism. Sample: blood. The CDR3 region has the DNA TGTGCCAGCGGGGTGGAGGGTCACCGTCCACAAGAGACCCAGTACTTC. Its translation: CASGVEGHRPQETQYF.